The 22 T cell receptor beta chains given below trace back to one sample, sequenced in a study of cytomegalovirus exposure and HLA in healthy donors. Data came from immunoSEQ multiplex PCR; TCRdb stores just in-frame clones and leaves some out. The data contain about 200,000 clones, approximately 80% of them singletons. Sequencing input: PBMCs. The source is a woman in her 30s in good health and CMV-seropositive.

The chain joins TRBV19 to TRBJ2-1, with TRBD2 as a possible D gene (5 bases). V gave up 3 bases and J gave up 5 bases, with 8 bases separating them. The germline gives CDR1 LNHDA, CDR2 SQIVND (reference sequence). This CDR3 is built from 13 residues. The CDR3 region has the DNA TGTGCCAGTAGTATTACTAGAGACAATGAGCAGTTCTTC. Translated: CASSITRDNEQFF.

This rearrangement joins TRBV5-1 to TRBJ2-5; TRBD2 is a possible D gene (6 bases). Germline V lookup: CDR1 SGHRS, CDR2 YFSETQ. This CDR3 contains 16 residues. Deletions cut 6 bases from V and 1 base from J, with 19 bases between. The CDR3 DNA is TGCGCCAGCAATTCTCGGGGGTTTCAGTCCCAAGAGACCCAGTACTTC. Translated, it gives CASNSRGFQSQETQYF.

The chain employs TRBV6-5 and TRBJ2-5, with 7 bases identical to TRBD2. This CDR3 comprises 15 residues. The germline V gene encodes CDR1 MNHEY and CDR2 SVGAGI. The ends lost 3 bases at V and 1 base at J; junction bases unmatched: 5. CDR3 region: CASSYGGRAQETQYF. CDR3 DNA: TGTGCCAGCAGTTATGGAGGGAGGGCCCAAGAGACCCAGTACTTC.

CDR3 loop: CASRVQSGRSYNEQFF. CDR3 nucleotide sequence: TGCGCCAGCAGGGTTCAAAGCGGGAGGTCTTACAATGAGCAGTTCTTC. The V gene is TRBV5-1, the J gene TRBJ2-1; 9 positions match TRBD2. V gave up 5 bases and J gave up 4 bases; unmatched junction bases: 10. This CDR3 is built from 16 residues. The V gene's germline CDR1 is SGHRS and CDR2 YFSETQ.

In its sample, this clone was seen once. The rearrangement joins TRBV13 to TRBJ2-1; 9 positions match TRBD2. Germline loops: CDR1 PRHDT, CDR2 FYEKMQ (reference sequence). The V segment lost 2 bases and the J segment 5 bases; nucleotides outside the gene matches: 4. CDR3 length equals 15 residues. This chain's CDR3 is CASSLLAGNNNEQFF. CDR3 nucleotides: TGTGCCAGCAGCTTACTAGCGGGGAATAACAATGAGCAGTTCTTC.

The chain has TRBV13 and TRBJ2-3, with TRBD2 matching 8 bases. Germline CDR1 is PRHDT and CDR2 is FYEKMQ (reference sequence). The CDR3 totals 16 residues. V was pared by 5 bases and J by 4 bases, with 11 bases of the junction left unmatched. The CDR3 DNA reads TGTGCCAGCAGCACAACAGCGGGAGCGTCGGCAGATACGCAGTATTTT. It translates to CASSTTAGASADTQYF.

CDR3 amino acids: CASSPRTGTSYEQYF. CDR3 bases: TGTGCCAGCTCACCAAGGACAGGGACCTCCTACGAGCAGTACTTC. The V gene is TRBV18, the J gene TRBJ2-7, with 8 bases matching TRBD1. V gave up 2 bases and J gave up 0 bases; unmatched junction bases: 3. CDR1 and CDR2 (germline): KGHSH, LQKENI. The CDR3 consists of 15 residues.

This clone was found once. The chain employs TRBV9 and TRBJ1-4, with D hard to call. Deletions cut 4 bases from V and 8 bases from J, with 15 bases between. Germline V CDR1 and CDR2: SGDLS, YYNGEE. The CDR3 runs to 14 residues. CDR3 nucleotides: TGTGCCAGCAGCCCGGAGGACTCTGGGGAAAAACTGTTTTTT. It codes for CASSPEDSGEKLFF.

This rearrangement joins TRBV30 to TRBJ2-1, with 13 bases matching TRBD2. CDR1 is GTSNPN, CDR2 SVGIG, per germline (reference sequence). This CDR3 comprises 15 residues. Trimming cost V 1 base and J 8 bases; bases outside gene matches: 5. CDR3 DNA: TGTGCCTGGAGTGCGGGACTAGCGGGAAACCATGAGCAGTTCTTC. This sequence encodes CAWSAGLAGNHEQFF.

The V call is TRBV29-1, the J call TRBJ1-1; tentative D call: TRBD1 (5 bases). Trimming took 5 bases from V and 0 from J, leaving 13 bases between them. CDR1 and CDR2 from the germline V gene are SQVTM and ANQGSEA. The CDR3 length is 14 residues. The CDR3 DNA is TGCAGCGTTCCATCCAGGGCTATGAACACTGAAGCTTTCTTT. Translated, it gives CSVPSRAMNTEAFF. Combining the CDR3 with reference TRBV29-1 and TRBJ1-1 gives the whole variable domain SAVISQKPSRDICQRGTSLTIQCQVDSQVTMMFWYRQQPGQSLTLIATANQGSEATYESGFVIDKFPISRPNLTFSTLTVSNMSPEDSSIYLCSVPSRAMNTEAFFGQGTRLTVV.

This clone has just one count. This rearrangement joins TRBV27 to TRBJ2-7; TRBD2 agrees at 12 bases. V shed 5 bases, J shed 4 bases, and the junction held 6 bases outside the gene matches. The germline V gene has CDR1 MNHEY and CDR2 SMNVEV (reference sequence). This CDR3 is 15 amino acids long. Here the CDR3 DNA reads TGTGCCAGCAGTCAGCTAGCGGGAGGGTTGTACGAGCAGTACTTC. Amino acid sequence: CASSQLAGGLYEQYF.

The chain uses TRBV19 and TRBJ1-5; 8 positions match TRBD1. CDR1 is LNHDA and CDR2 is SQIVND in the germline V gene (reference sequence). CDR3 length: 18 residues. J was trimmed by 0 bases and V by 7 bases; bases with no gene match: 14. The CDR3 loop is CASTGGISPGVSNQPQHF. The CDR3 nucleotides are TGTGCCAGTACAGGGGGCATTTCTCCCGGGGTTAGCAATCAGCCCCAGCATTTT.

The V and J genes are TRBV6-1 and TRBJ2-1, with D hard to call. Germline CDR1 MNHNS, CDR2 SASEGT. Trimming shortened V by 4 bases and J by 9 bases, and 10 bases separated the two germline ends. The CDR3 consists of 12 residues. The CDR3 sequence is CASSVAEGEQFF. The CDR3 DNA follows: TGTGCCAGCAGTGTGGCGGAAGGTGAGCAGTTCTTC.

The V call is TRBV2, the J call TRBJ1-3; D gene unclear. CDR1 is SNHLY, CDR2 FYNNEI, per germline. The V end was cut by 6 bases, the J end by 0 bases, with 3 bases between. The length of the CDR3 is 12 residues. The CDR3 sequence is CASRASGNTIYF. CDR3 nucleotides: TGTGCCAGCAGGGCCTCTGGAAACACCATATATTTT.

The chain links TRBV27 to TRBJ2-2, with 9 bases aligning to TRBD2. The CDR3 extends over 14 amino acids. After removal of 6 bases from V and 4 bases from J, the junction contained 3 bases not matched to a gene. Germline V gene sequence: CDR1 MNHEY, CDR2 SMNVEV (reference sequence). The CDR3 here is CASSWTSATGELFF. CDR3 coding DNA: TGTGCCAGCAGCTGGACTAGCGCCACCGGGGAGCTGTTTTTT.

V usage is TRBV6-5 and J usage is TRBJ2-1; 8 bases match TRBD2. Germline CDR1 reads MNHEY; CDR2 reads SVGAGI. The CDR3 covers 15 residues. Losses at the gene ends were 2 bases for V and 5 bases for J; bases not matched to a gene: 5. The CDR3, as DNA: TGTGCCAGCAGTTACGAACTAGCGGCTAACAATGAGCAGTTCTTC. This translates into CASSYELAANNEQFF.

This clone is a singleton in its sample. This chain uses TRBV11-2 with TRBJ2-1, with D maybe TRBD2 (5 bases). Trimming removed 1 base from V and 1 base from J, with 8 bases in between. CDR3 length: 15 amino acids. Germline V gene sequence: CDR1 SGHAT, CDR2 FQNNGV. CDR3 amino acids: CASSLGGGSYNEQFF. Written as DNA, the CDR3 is TGTGCCAGCAGCTTAGGTGGAGGTTCCTACAATGAGCAGTTCTTC.

The chain links TRBV28 to TRBJ2-3, with 10 bases lining up with TRBD2. V lost 4 bases to trimming and J lost 3 bases; unmatched junction nucleotides: 7. There are 16 residues in the CDR3. Germline-derived CDR1 and CDR2 are MDHEN and SYDVKM. Here the CDR3 reads CASSSPSGRVTDTQYF. In nucleotides, the CDR3 is TGTGCCAGCAGTTCACCTAGCGGGAGAGTAACAGATACGCAGTATTTT.

This rearrangement joins TRBV5-8 to TRBJ2-1; 10 nucleotides align to TRBD1. The CDR3 covers 15 residues. CDR1 is SGHTS, CDR2 YDEGEE, per germline. The V segment lost 1 base and the J segment 5 bases; nucleotides outside the gene matches: 3. The CDR3 region is CASSLPGQGDNEQFF. CDR3 coding DNA: TGTGCCAGCAGCTTGCCCGGACAGGGGGACAATGAGCAGTTCTTC.

In the case of this clone: The sample holds other DNA sequences that translate to the same CDR3. The chain employs TRBV5-1 and TRBJ2-5, with TRBD1 matching over 8 bases. Germline CDR1 and CDR2: SGHRS and YFSETQ. The CDR3 has 14 amino acids. With V trimmed by 4 bases and J by 1 base, 3 bases remained unmatched. The CDR3 loop is CASSLGQGQETQYF. CDR3 bases: TGCGCCAGCAGCCTTGGACAGGGCCAAGAGACCCAGTACTTC.

This chain links TRBV11-2 with TRBJ1-2; D not resolved. CDR3 size: 17 residues. Trimming left V 5 bases short and J 4 bases short, with 23 bases between. The germline CDR1 and CDR2 sequences are SGHAT and FQNNGV. The CDR3 DNA sequence: TGTGCCAGCAGCATGACCGGGAACGGAGGGCGCGTCTATGGCTACACCTTC. Translating it yields CASSMTGNGGRVYGYTF. The complete variable domain, with remaining parts taken from reference TRBV11-2 and TRBJ1-2, reads EAGVAQSPRYKIIEKRQSVAFWCNPISGHATLYWYQQILGQGPKLLIQFQNNGVVDDSQLPKDRFSAERLKGVDSTLKIQPAKLEDSAVYLCASSMTGNGGRVYGYTFGSGTRLTVV.

The CDR3 DNA reads TGTGCCAGCAGTTCCCCGGTCAGGTACGAGCAGTACTTC. Amino acids: CASSSPVRYEQYF. V gene TRBV6-5 combines with J gene TRBJ2-7, with no clear D. The CDR3 is 13 amino acids. CDR1 is MNHEY, CDR2 SVGAGI, per germline. Trimming shortened V by 4 bases and J by 4 bases, and 11 bases separated the two germline ends.